The 16 T cell receptor beta chains reported below all come from one sample, sequenced in a study of OX40 agonist ivuxolimab in advanced cancers. The table came from immunoSEQ multiplex PCR; TCRdb's copy has only in-frame clones and leaves some out. The sample consists of tens of thousands of clones, 91% of them appearing once. Source: CD4+ or CD8+ T cells sorted from blood, taken in a trial of the OX40 agonist ivuxolimab. Every receptor here comes from an adult with an advanced solid tumor such as melanoma, head and neck, liver or kidney cancer.

The CDR3 DNA sequence: TGTGCCACCAGCAGCTCAGGCCTCAGGGGAGAGCAGTACTTC. Protein sequence: CATSSSGLRGEQYF. This sequence joins TRBV15 and TRBJ2-7, with D possibly matching TRBD1 (6 bases). CDR1 LNHNV and CDR2 YYDKDF come from the germline V gene (reference sequence). The CDR3 is made up of 14 amino acids. V was cut by 3 bases and J by 7 bases, with 16 bases left in between.

The chain links TRBV27 to TRBJ2-7; 7 bases agree with TRBD2. The V gene's germline CDR1 is MNHEY and CDR2 SMNVEV (reference sequence). Trimming took 2 bases from V and 2 from J; bases not matched to a gene: 6. This CDR3 is built from 15 residues. CDR3 residues: CASSLAGVGTYEQYF. CDR3 DNA: TGTGCCAGCAGTTTAGCGGGAGTGGGGACCTACGAGCAGTACTTC.

This chain connects TRBV6-5 to TRBJ2-7; D gene uncertain. The CDR3 sequence is 11 residues long. The germline V and J ends were trimmed by 6 bases and 2 bases, with 5 bases remaining between them. Germline-derived CDR1 and CDR2 are MNHEY and SVGAGI. The CDR3 DNA follows: TGTGCCAGCAGCGACCCCTACGAGCAGTACTTC. Translation: CASSDPYEQYF.

J is TRBJ2-7 and V is TRBV28, with D maybe TRBD2 (6 bases). The CDR3 spans 16 residues. V was pared by 4 bases and J by 0 bases, with 16 bases between. Germline V CDR1 and CDR2: MDHEN, SYDVKM. As DNA, the CDR3 is TGTGCCAGCAGTTCCGGGAGCGGATTCCTCTCCTACGAGCAGTACTTC. This codes for CASSSGSGFLSYEQYF.

The chain has TRBV19 and TRBJ2-7, with D uncertain. CDR3 length equals 14 residues. Trimming cost V 1 base and J 2 bases, with 9 bases left between them. The germline gives CDR1 LNHDA, CDR2 SQIVND (reference sequence). CDR3 DNA sequence: TGTGCCAGTAGTATAGGGATATTCGCCTACGAGCAGTACTTC. Amino acid sequence: CASSIGIFAYEQYF.

V gene TRBV19 combines with J gene TRBJ1-1; tentatively, D is TRBD1 (6 bases). Between the trimmed V and J ends, which lost 2 bases and 1 base, there was a span of 11 bases. Germline V gene sequence: CDR1 LNHDA, CDR2 SQIVND (reference sequence). The CDR3 spans 15 residues. Here the CDR3 DNA reads TGTGCCAGTAGTATATTGTGGGGGCCGAACACTGAAGCTTTCTTT. As protein: CASSILWGPNTEAFF.

The chain joins TRBV7-2 to TRBJ2-1, with D maybe TRBD1 (5 bases). Germline CDR1 and CDR2: SGHTA and FQGNSA. The CDR3 sequence is 15 residues long. V was cut by 2 bases and J by 3 bases, with 11 bases left in between. As DNA, the CDR3 is TGTGCCAGCAGCTTAATGGCAGGGATCTACAATGAGCAGTTCTTC. It translates to CASSLMAGIYNEQFF.

This clone was counted once. V is TRBV2 and J is TRBJ2-1; no reliable D call. This CDR3 is built from 13 residues. Germline V gives CDR1 SNHLY, CDR2 FYNNEI. With 2 bases removed from V and 3 bases from J, the gap between germline ends came to 5 bases. Here the CDR3 DNA reads TGTGCCAGCAGTGAATACTTCTACAATGAGCAGTTCTTC. Translating gives CASSEYFYNEQFF.

In its sample, this clone was seen a few times. This chain joins TRBV9 and TRBJ1-2, with D possibly TRBD1 on 5 matching bases. The CDR3 is 14 residues long. Germline values: CDR1 SGDLS, CDR2 YYNGEE. Trimming removed 3 bases at V and 4 bases at J, with 13 bases between. CDR3 coding DNA: TGTGCCAGCAGCGAAACCCTAGACAGCTATGGCTACACCTTC. Its protein product is CASSETLDSYGYTF.

The J gene is TRBJ2-7, the V gene TRBV6-6; 12 bases line up with TRBD1. The CDR3 length is 15 residues. The J segment lost 5 bases and the V segment lost 6 bases, leaving 8 bases of the junction unmatched. Looked up from germline, CDR1 is MNHNY and CDR2 is SVGAGI (reference sequence). CDR3 nucleotides: TGTGCCAGCAGGGCCGGGACAGGGGGCGTGGACGAGCAGTACTTC. Its protein product is CASRAGTGGVDEQYF.

The gene calls are TRBV27 and TRBJ2-7; 11 positions agree with TRBD2. The junction had 4 bases not matched to a gene; V was cut back by 6 bases and J by 6 bases. Germline V gene sequence: CDR1 MNHEY, CDR2 SMNVEV (reference sequence). The CDR3 length is 13 residues. The DNA for the CDR3 is TGTGCCAGCAGGGGGCTAGCGGGAGGCGAGCAGTACTTC. It codes for CASRGLAGGEQYF.

The chain combines TRBV7-9 with TRBJ1-4; maybe TRBD1 (5 bases). From germline, CDR1 is SEHNR and CDR2 FQNEAQ (reference sequence). The CDR3 has 16 amino acids. V was cut by 5 bases and J by 8 bases, with 21 bases left in between. The CDR3 nucleotides are TGTGCCAGCAGCGAAGTCCGTGGCCAGGGTGGGGAAAAACTGTTTTTT. This gives the protein CASSEVRGQGGEKLFF.

The V gene is TRBV6-6, the J gene TRBJ2-5; 7 bases line up with TRBD1. The V and J ends lost 7 bases and 2 bases, in that order; junction bases with no gene match: 7. The germline V gene has CDR1 MNHNY and CDR2 SVGAGI (reference sequence). The CDR3 is 14 residues long. For the CDR3, the DNA is TGTGCCAGCAATGGCAGGGGGATACAAGAGACCCAGTACTTC. Translating it yields CASNGRGIQETQYF.

The chain links TRBV5-6 to TRBJ1-2; TRBD1 matches at 8 bases. The CDR3 sequence is 14 residues long. The germline V gene encodes CDR1 SGHDT and CDR2 YYEEEE. V trimming: 4 bases; J trimming: 6 bases; junction bases outside the gene matches: 8. This chain's CDR3 is CASSVTGTGHGYTF. The CDR3 nucleotides are TGTGCCAGCAGCGTGACCGGGACAGGTCATGGCTACACCTTC.

This chain links TRBV28 with TRBJ1-1, with D perhaps TRBD1 (5 bases). Germline V gene data show CDR1 as MDHEN and CDR2 as SYDVKM. The CDR3 runs to 14 residues. The V gene lost 7 bases and the J gene lost 1 base, with 13 bases spanning the gap. The CDR3 here is CASNSGAPNTEAFF. DNA for the CDR3: TGTGCCAGCAATAGTGGGGCGCCGAACACTGAAGCTTTCTTT. The entire variable domain, with the rest obtained from reference TRBV28 and TRBJ1-1, is as follows: DVKVTQSSRYLVKRTGEKVFLECVQDMDHENMFWYRQDPGLGLRLIYFSYDVKMKEKGDIPEGYSVSREKKERFSLILESASTNQTSMYLCASNSGAPNTEAFFGQGTRLTVV.

This clone was observed a single time. This chain joins TRBV7-9 and TRBJ2-5; 7 bases align to TRBD1. The germline V gene has CDR1 SEHNR and CDR2 FQNEAQ (reference sequence). The J segment lost 7 bases and the V segment lost 2 bases, leaving 4 bases of the junction unmatched. The CDR3 length is 13 residues. This CDR3 reads CASSLPGQRTQYF. CDR3 DNA sequence: TGTGCCAGCAGCTTACCGGGACAGAGGACCCAGTACTTC.